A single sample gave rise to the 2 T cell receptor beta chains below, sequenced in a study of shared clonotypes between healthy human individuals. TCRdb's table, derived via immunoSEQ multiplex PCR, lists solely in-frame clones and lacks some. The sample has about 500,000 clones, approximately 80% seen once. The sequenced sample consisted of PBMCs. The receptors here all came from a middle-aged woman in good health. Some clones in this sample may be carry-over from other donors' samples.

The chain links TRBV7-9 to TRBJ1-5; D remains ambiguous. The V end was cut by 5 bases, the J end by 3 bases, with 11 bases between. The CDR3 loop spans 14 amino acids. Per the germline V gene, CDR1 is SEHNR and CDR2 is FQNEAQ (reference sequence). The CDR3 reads CASSPTGYNQPQHF. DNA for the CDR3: TGTGCCAGCAGCCCTACGGGATACAATCAGCCCCAGCATTTT.

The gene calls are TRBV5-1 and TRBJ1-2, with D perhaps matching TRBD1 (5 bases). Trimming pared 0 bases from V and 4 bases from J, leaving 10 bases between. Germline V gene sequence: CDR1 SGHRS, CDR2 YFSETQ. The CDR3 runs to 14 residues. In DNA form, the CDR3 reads TGCGCCAGCAGCTTGGATGGGGGAGCCTATGGCTACACCTTC. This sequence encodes CASSLDGGAYGYTF.